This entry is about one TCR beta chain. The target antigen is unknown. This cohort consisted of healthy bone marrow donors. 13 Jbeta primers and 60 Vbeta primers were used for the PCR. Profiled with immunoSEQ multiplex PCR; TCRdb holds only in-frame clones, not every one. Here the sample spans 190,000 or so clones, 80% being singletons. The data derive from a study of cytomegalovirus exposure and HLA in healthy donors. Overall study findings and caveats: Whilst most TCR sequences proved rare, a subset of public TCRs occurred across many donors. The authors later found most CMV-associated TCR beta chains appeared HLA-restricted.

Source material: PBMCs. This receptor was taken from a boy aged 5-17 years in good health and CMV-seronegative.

CDR3 nucleotides: TGCGCCAGCAGCGGGTGGGCAGGAGGCATCATGAACACTGAAGCTTTCTTT. This sequence encodes CASSGWAGGIMNTEAFF. The chain joins TRBV5-1 to TRBJ1-1; D not resolved. Germline-derived CDR1 and CDR2 are SGHRS and YFSETQ. The germline V and J ends were trimmed by 4 bases and 0 bases, with 19 bases remaining between them. The CDR3 length is 17 residues.